This T cell receptor (beta chain) was obtained from a study of blood T cell repertoires in COVID-19 (dated by TCRdb to 2018 to 2021). The study in broad terms: Collaborator samples came from the United States, Italy and Spain and covered acute and convalescent phases of COVID-19. Where HLA class I and class II types were available, the types were taken from metadata supplied by the sample provider, not from assay-based typing. Samples were obtained from the ongoing ImmuneRACE study (first 160 participants) and from about 1,300 subjects provided by 6 global collaborators. Subjects who had been exposed to COVID-19, were actively infected with it, or had recovered from it provided the deeply sampled blood TCRbeta repertoires that made up the dataset. The prospective study material was composed of cDNA or gDNA derived from T cells, B-cell-depleted T cells, or PBMCs. Sample metadata almost always included a de-identified subject ID, COVID-19 status, age in years and sex. The repertoires were made available in a free public database intended to serve as a resource for research on the immune response to SARS-CoV-2. The paper as a whole reports these results and caveats: The amount of clinical and demographic metadata varied by source and participant and was provided uncurated.

One collaborating source in Seattle enrolled patients during active infection and followed them longitudinally through the course of disease. Whole blood was collected in K2EDTA tubes by collaborating institutions according to the institutions' own protocols. For TCRbeta analysis, collaborators shipped samples as frozen whole blood, isolated PBMCs, or DNA extracted from either of those sample types. The immunoSEQ Assay, a bias-controlled multiplex PCR, was used to amplify TCRbeta CDR3 regions from genomic DNA. In the paper's pipeline: Nucleated cell counts per sample were estimated from amplification of reference gene primers within the assay. To quantify the absolute abundance of each unique TCRbeta CDR3 rearrangement, sequence reads were collapsed and filtered. For each sample, productive Simpson clonality was calculated as the square root of Simpson's diversity index over productive rearrangements. The immuneACCESS repertoire file appears here via TCRdb, limited to in-frame rearrangements. These files lack a portion of the clones; in checked studies, under half of the deficit traces to unresolved V genes, and the cause of the others is not known. The V and J calls and the clone size are those of that table, but D and trimming were determined from the DNA. The sample includes about 480,000 clones, with roughly 89% observed a single time. The biggest ten clones account for roughly 0.9% of the sample.

With respect to this clone: Its antigen is not yet known. Per-base quality was not reported, and no clone a single base away is much larger than it.

Spanning cysteine to phenylalanine, the CDR3 consists of 13 amino acids. The read is trimmed to its CDR3 DNA, 39 bases read in frame from base 1. V and J are trimmed by 6 bases and 5 bases, and the gene matches miss 2 bases of the junction. Sequenced input: peripheral blood. The chain couples TRBV12-3 or TRBV12-4 to TRBJ2-1, with 9 central nucleotides matching TRBD2. The clonotype was recovered from a man aged 18 to 29 with COVID-19, enrolled during active disease. The bases read TGTGCCAGCAGGCTAGCGGGGAACAATGAGCAGTTCTTC. Translated, it reads CASRLAGNNEQFF.